This T cell receptor beta chain was identified during a study of cytomegalovirus exposure and HLA in healthy donors. Study results and caveats: Reports showed the classifier diagnosing cytomegalovirus status with high specificity and sensitivity.

Points on this clone: The target antigen is unknown.

The data were produced by immunoSEQ multiplex PCR, yet TCRdb's version contains in-frame clones alone and is incomplete. The sample contains about 180,000 clones, roughly 86% of which appear only once. Specimen: PBMCs. The TCR comes from a man in his late teens or twenties in good health and CMV-seropositive.

The CDR3 sequence: CASSPQGSMVGAFF. The CDR3 bases are TGTGCCAGCAGCCCGCAGGGAAGTATGGTTGGAGCTTTCTTT. The V gene is TRBV7-8, the J gene TRBJ1-1; D perhaps matches TRBD1 (5 bases). The V gene's germline CDR1 is SGHVS and CDR2 FQNEAQ. Trimming took off 5 bases at V and 10 bases at J, with 20 bases between the two ends. The CDR3 length is 14 residues.